One and the same sample provided the 11 T cell receptor beta chains below, sequenced in a study of T cell responses to AZD1222 COVID-19 vaccine. The method was immunoSEQ multiplex PCR; TCRdb's version includes in-frame clones alone and lacks a portion of them. Altogether around 110,000 clones are present, under 95% being singletons, with the ten largest covering approximately 5.6%. The source material was peripheral blood, sampled 28 days after the second AZD1222 dose. Every receptor here comes from an adult who received the AZD1222 COVID-19 vaccine.

The gene calls are TRBV27 and TRBJ2-5, with 9 bases matching TRBD2. The CDR3 consists of 15 residues. Unmatched junction bases numbered 7, after V lost 3 bases and J lost 5 bases. The germline CDR1 and CDR2 sequences are MNHEY and SMNVEV (reference sequence). Written as DNA, the CDR3 is TGTGCCAGCAGTTTCTCGCGGGGGGGCCTCGAGACCCAGTACTTC. Translation: CASSFSRGGLETQYF.

This chain links TRBV7-2 with TRBJ2-2; 11 bases are shared with TRBD2. With V trimmed by 5 bases and J by 5 bases, 4 bases remained unmatched. The CDR3 consists of 15 residues. Looked up from germline, CDR1 is SGHTA and CDR2 is FQGNSA. The CDR3 bases are TGTGCCAGCAGCATCCTAGCGGGGGGAACCGGGGAGCTGTTTTTT. Amino acid sequence: CASSILAGGTGELFF.

This sequence joins TRBV12-3 or TRBV12-4 and TRBJ1-2; D remains unclear. Trimming removed 4 bases at V and 4 bases at J, with 10 bases between. This CDR3 is built from 13 residues. The CDR3: CASSYSTPYGYTF. CDR3 nucleotides: TGTGCCAGCAGTTACAGTACCCCCTATGGCTACACCTTC.

The gene calls are TRBV29-1 and TRBJ2-1, with TRBD1 matching 7 bases. The germline CDR1 and CDR2 sequences are SQVTM and ANQGSEA. V gave up 7 bases and J gave up 8 bases; unmatched junction bases: 11. The CDR3 is 13 residues long. The CDR3: CSAEGRGRDEQFF. CDR3 in DNA: TGCAGCGCCGAGGGAAGGGGGCGGGATGAGCAGTTCTTC.

V gene TRBV5-5 combines with J gene TRBJ2-3, with TRBD2 identical over 15 bases. V shed 5 bases and J 4 bases; nucleotides not matched to a gene: 8. The germline V gene encodes CDR1 SGHKS and CDR2 YYEKEE (reference sequence). The CDR3 sequence is 17 residues long. CDR3 loop: CASSFGLAGGRADTQYF. CDR3 in DNA: TGTGCCAGCAGTTTTGGACTAGCGGGAGGGAGGGCAGATACGCAGTATTTT.

The V call is TRBV6-5, the J call TRBJ2-1; 9 bases are a match to TRBD2. Germline V gives CDR1 MNHEY, CDR2 SVGAGI. There are 13 residues in the CDR3. Trimming at V came to 7 bases and at J to 5 bases, leaving 3 bases not matched to a gene. The DNA for the CDR3 is TGTGCCAGCACCCGACTAGCGGACAATGAGCAGTTCTTC. Residues: CASTRLADNEQFF.

This clone has just a few counts. V and J are TRBV9 and TRBJ1-1, with a possible D match to TRBD1 (5 bases). The CDR3 is 13 amino acids. The V end lost 2 bases, the J end lost 1 base, and 6 bases lay between the germline ends. Germline V lookup: CDR1 SGDLS, CDR2 YYNGEE. CDR3 nucleotide sequence: TGTGCCAGCAGCGTCCAGGGGAACACTGAAGCTTTCTTT. This codes for CASSVQGNTEAFF.

V gene TRBV7-2 combines with J gene TRBJ2-7; 8 bases match TRBD1. Germline V CDR1 and CDR2: SGHTA, FQGNSA. The junction had 7 bases not matched to a gene; V was cut back by 4 bases and J by 2 bases. The CDR3 has 15 amino acids. This chain's CDR3 is CASSYTGTGTYEQYF. The CDR3 nucleotides are TGTGCCAGCAGCTATACCGGGACAGGTACCTACGAGCAGTACTTC.

This chain connects TRBV7-9 to TRBJ2-5, with 12 bases identical to TRBD2. The CDR3 sequence is 17 residues long. The junction had 7 bases not matched to a gene; V was cut back by 1 base and J by 4 bases. Germline assignment: CDR1 SEHNR and CDR2 FQNEAQ (reference sequence). CDR3 in amino acids: CASSLEPSGRVRETQYF. In nucleotides, the CDR3 is TGTGCCAGCAGCTTAGAACCTAGCGGGAGGGTTCGAGAGACCCAGTACTTC. Supplemented by reference TRBV7-9 and TRBJ2-5, the full variable domain reads DTGVSQNPRHKITKRGQNVTFRCDPISEHNRLYWYRQTLGQGPEFLTYFQNEAQLEKSRLLSDRFSAERPKGSFSTLEIQRTEQGDSAMYLCASSLEPSGRVRETQYFGPGTRLLVL.

This chain joins TRBV28 and TRBJ2-2; 7 bases align to TRBD2. The CDR3 has 14 residues. Trimming cost V 2 bases and J 3 bases; bases outside gene matches: 0. Looked up from germline, CDR1 is MDHEN and CDR2 is SYDVKM. The CDR3 DNA reads as TGTGCCAGCAGTTTACTAGCGGACACCGGGGAGCTGTTTTTT. This gives the protein CASSLLADTGELFF. The full variable domain, in which reference TRBV28 and TRBJ2-2 provide the parts outside the CDR3, is DVKVTQSSRYLVKRTGEKVFLECVQDMDHENMFWYRQDPGLGLRLIYFSYDVKMKEKGDIPEGYSVSREKKERFSLILESASTNQTSMYLCASSLLADTGELFFGEGSRLTVL.

V is TRBV5-1 and J is TRBJ2-3, with a possible D match to TRBD2 (6 bases). V was trimmed by 2 bases and J by 4 bases, leaving 14 bases between them. Germline V lookup: CDR1 SGHRS, CDR2 YFSETQ. This CDR3 has 15 amino acids. The CDR3 nucleotides read TGCGCCAGCAGCTTACTAGCAGGGATTTCAGATACGCAGTATTTT. Its translation: CASSLLAGISDTQYF.